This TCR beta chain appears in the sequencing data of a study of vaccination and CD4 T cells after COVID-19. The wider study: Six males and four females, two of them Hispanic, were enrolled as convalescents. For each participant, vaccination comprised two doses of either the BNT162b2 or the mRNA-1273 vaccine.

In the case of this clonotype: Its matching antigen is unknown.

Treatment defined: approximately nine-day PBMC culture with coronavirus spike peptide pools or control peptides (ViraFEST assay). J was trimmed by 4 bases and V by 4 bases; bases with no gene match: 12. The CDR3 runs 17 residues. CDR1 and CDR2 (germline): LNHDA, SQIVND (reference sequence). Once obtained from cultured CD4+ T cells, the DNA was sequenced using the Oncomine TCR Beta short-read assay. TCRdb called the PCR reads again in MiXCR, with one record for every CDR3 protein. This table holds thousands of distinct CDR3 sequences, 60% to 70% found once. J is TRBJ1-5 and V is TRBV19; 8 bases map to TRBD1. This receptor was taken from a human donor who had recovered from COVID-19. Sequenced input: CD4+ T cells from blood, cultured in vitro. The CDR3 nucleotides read TGTGCCAGTAGTACCCGACAGGGGAGCCGCTTGAATCAGCCCCAGCATTTT. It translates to CASSTRQGSRLNQPQHF.